A selection of T cell receptor beta chains follows, all from one sample in a study of cytomegalovirus exposure and HLA in healthy donors. The data were produced by immunoSEQ multiplex PCR, yet TCRdb's version contains in-frame clones alone and is incomplete. Found here are about 33,000 clones; the top ten clones hold roughly 4.7%. Sequenced input: PBMCs. The receptors shown here come from a woman between 35 and 50 years old in good health and CMV-seropositive. The CDR3 runs from the conserved cysteine through the conserved F or W. The D gene is left open where the match is weak. Some rows mark clone size as missing; the rest say once, few, many or name a class of expanded clone.

>-|TRBV4-3|TRBJ2-3|-
TGCGCCAGCAGCCAAGATGCAGGAACAGATACGCAGTATTTT
CASSQDAGTDTQYF
>-|TRBV2|TRBJ2-7|-
TGTGCCAGCAGTGATCGGACAACGGGGGTATACGAGCAGTACTTC
CASSDRTTGVYEQYF
>-|TRBV19|TRBJ1-1|-
TGTGCCAGTACAACCTCGGGGGGGCGGGAAGCTTTCTTT
CASTTSGGREAFF
>-|TRBV27|TRBJ2-1|-
TGTGCCAGCAGAGGACGGGGTACCTACAATGAGCAGTTCTTC
CASRGRGTYNEQFF
>-|TRBV7-2|TRBJ1-5|-
TGTGCCAGCAGCTTTGGGTCAGGGGACGGTCAGCCCCAGCATTTT
CASSFGSGDGQPQHF
>-|TRBV7-8|TRBJ2-7|-
TGTGCCAGCAGCTTTTTTGGGGCAGGGTGGGAGCAGTACTTC
CASSFFGAGWEQYF
>-|TRBV25-1|TRBJ2-7|-
TGTGCCAGCAGTGAATGGGGAGTCTACGAGCAGTACTTC
CASSEWGVYEQYF
>TRBD2|TRBV30|TRBJ2-1|-
TGTGCCTGGAGTGTCGGACTAGCGGGGCGCGACAATGAGCAGTTCTTC
CAWSVGLAGRDNEQFF
>TRBD1|TRBV7-9|TRBJ1-1|-
TGTGCCAGCAGCTTAGCGACAGGGATTGGAACTGAAGCTTTCTTT
CASSLATGIGTEAFF
>TRBD1|TRBV2|TRBJ1-1|-
TGTGCCAGCAACAGGGGACCGGACACTGAAGCTTTCTTT
CASNRGPDTEAFF
>-|TRBV6-9|TRBJ1-1|-
TGTGCCAGCAGTTATTCGCAATGGCAGAACACTGAAGCTTTCTTT
CASSYSQWQNTEAFF
>TRBD2|TRBV5-1|TRBJ2-3|-
TGCGCCAGCAGCTCCTTAGCGGGAGGGAGGGGAGATACGCAGTATTTT
CASSSLAGGRGDTQYF
>TRBD1|TRBV13|TRBJ1-2|-
TGTGCCAGCAGCTTATACATGGTTAGGGGGCCTAAATATGGCTACACCTTC
CASSLYMVRGPKYGYTF
>-|TRBV7-9|TRBJ2-2|-
TGTGCCAGCAGCTCGCCGGGACACTACACCGGGGAGCTGTTTTTT
CASSSPGHYTGELFF
>TRBD1|TRBV18|TRBJ2-7|-
TGTGCCAGCTCACCCGGGACAGGGGTGGAGGACGAGCAGTACTTC
CASSPGTGVEDEQYF
>TRBD2|TRBV30|TRBJ2-2|-
TGTGCCTGGAGGAGGACTAGCGGCACCGGGGAGCTGTTTTTT
CAWRRTSGTGELFF
>-|TRBV2|TRBJ1-1|-
TGTGCCAGCAGTGCGGACACGAACACTGAAGCTTTCTTT
CASSADTNTEAFF
>-|TRBV10-2|TRBJ2-7|-
TGCGCCAGCACCCAAGCGGCAATATTCTACGAGCAGTACTTC
CASTQAAIFYEQYF
>-|TRBV5-6|TRBJ2-2|-
TGTGCCAGCAGCCTTCAACGGGAGTCCAACACCGGGGAGCTGTTTTTT
CASSLQRESNTGELFF
>-|TRBV2|TRBJ2-3|-
TGTGCCAGCAGTGAAGGATGGCAGGGGATAGATACGCAGTATTTT
CASSEGWQGIDTQYF
>-|TRBV7-9|TRBJ1-3|-
TGTGCCAGCAGCCGACTTGGAGTCCGAAACACCATATATTTT
CASSRLGVRNTIYF
>-|TRBV29-1|TRBJ1-2|-
TGCAGCGCTGCCCGGGGGGCGGGCTATGGCTACACCTTC
CSAARGAGYGYTF
>TRBD2|TRBV7-8|TRBJ2-1|-
TGTGCCAGCAGCTTAGTAATTAGCGGGAGATACAATGAGCAGTTCTTC
CASSLVISGRYNEQFF
>TRBD1|TRBV4-3|TRBJ1-2|-
TGCGCCAGCAGCCGCCAGGGGGTTCATGGCTACACCTTC
CASSRQGVHGYTF
>-|TRBV7-9|TRBJ1-3|-
TGTGCCAGCAGCCAAACCGCATACAACATATATTTT
CASSQTAYNIYF
>TRBD2|TRBV4-1|TRBJ2-1|medium-sized
TGCGCCAGCAGCCATCCGGGACTAGCGGGAGGGCCTGGGTACAATGAGCAGTTCTTC
CASSHPGLAGGPGYNEQFF
>TRBD1|TRBV19|TRBJ1-2|-
TGTGCCAGCAGTGGACAGGCTCTACAGGGTGGCTACACCTTC
CASSGQALQGGYTF
>-|TRBV5-6|TRBJ1-2|-
TGTGCCAGCAGCTTGGGAACAAATGGCTACACCTTC
CASSLGTNGYTF
>TRBD1|TRBV13|TRBJ1-2|-
TGTGCCAGCAGCCGACAGGGAAACTATGGCTACACCTTC
CASSRQGNYGYTF